The clone carrying this TCR beta chain was detected a few times. As yet, its antigen is unknown. Stated time point: pre-reinfection, 55 to 20 weeks before reinfection detection. TCR sequencing was done directly ex vivo on sorted cells, without expansion in vitro. Control naive CD8 T cells came from a couple of donors at all three reinfection time points. V gave up 0 bases and J gave up 3 bases, with 12 bases separating them. The CDR3 is 16 amino acids. Germline loops: CDR1 SGHRS, CDR2 YFSETQ. These data belong to a study of memory CD8 T cells in hepatitis C reinfection. Study context: Chronic HCV followed reinfection in a couple of donors who cleared primary infection. Study results and caveats: Conclusions on public clonotypes and secondary clearance were not definitive with about 5 donors.

Libraries were prepared by immunoSEQ multiplex PCR; TCRdb keeps only in-frame clonotypes and omits some of them. The sample includes 45,000 to 65,000 clones, roughly 86% of them seen just once. The genes are TRBV5-1 and TRBJ2-2; D perhaps matches TRBD1 (5 bases). This receptor was identified in a man younger than 35 with hepatitis C virus infection. The specimen was naive CD8+ T cells sorted from blood. CDR3 region: CASSLGSQGYTGELFF. The CDR3 DNA follows: TGCGCCAGCAGCTTGGGGTCCCAGGGTTACACCGGGGAGCTGTTTTTT.